The 25 T cell receptor beta chains listed next were all sequenced from one sample in a study of cytomegalovirus exposure and HLA in healthy donors (dated by TCRdb to the late 2010s). The method was the immunoSEQ multiplex PCR assay. TCRdb mirrors the immuneACCESS table, restricted to in-frame sequences. Some clones are absent from its copies; in checked studies, under half trace to an unresolved V gene, and the reason for the others is unknown. The sample table holds over 120,000 clones, of which approximately 94% were seen once. The ten largest make up approximately 1.8% of the sample. The sample comprised PBMCs. The receptor source for this set is a man between 18 and 35 years old in good health and CMV-seropositive.

The chain couples TRBV15 to TRBJ2-4; unclear D gene. CDR1 is LNHNV, CDR2 YYDKDF, per germline (reference sequence). Trimming removed 0 bases at V and 9 bases at J, with 6 bases between. The CDR3 runs to 12 residues. The CDR3, as DNA: TGTGCCACCAGCAGAGATGTCGGCATTCAGTACTTC. It translates to CATSRDVGIQYF. The full variable domain, its missing parts supplied by reference TRBV15 and TRBJ2-4, is DAMVIQNPRYQVTQFGKPVTLSCSQTLNHNVMYWYQQKSSQAPKLLFHYYDKDFNNEADTPDNFQSRRPNTSFCFLDIRSPGLGDTAMYLCATSRDVGIQYFGAGTRLSVL.

The genes are TRBV27 and TRBJ2-5; TRBD1 matches 8 bases. This CDR3 comprises 14 residues. J was trimmed by 5 bases and V by 4 bases; bases with no gene match: 6. The V gene's germline CDR1 is MNHEY and CDR2 SMNVEV (reference sequence). The CDR3 DNA reads TGTGCCAGCAGTTCTCGGACAGGGCTCGAGACCCAGTACTTC. It yields the protein CASSSRTGLETQYF.

The gene calls are TRBV4-1 and TRBJ2-3; D call uncertain. Trimming pared 0 bases from V and 4 bases from J, leaving 14 bases between. CDR1 and CDR2 (germline): MGHRA, YSYEKL. This CDR3 has 16 residues. In DNA form, the CDR3 reads TGCGCCAGCAGCCAAGAAGTATTTAGATTCTCAGATACGCAGTATTTT. It yields the protein CASSQEVFRFSDTQYF.

The chain links TRBV27 to TRBJ2-1, with D perhaps TRBD2 (5 bases). Germline V gene sequence: CDR1 MNHEY, CDR2 SMNVEV (reference sequence). Trimming took 5 bases from V and 8 from J, leaving 10 bases between them. This CDR3 contains 12 residues. The CDR3 loop reads CASSRSGYEQFF. CDR3 bases: TGTGCCAGCAGTCGATCGGGGTATGAGCAGTTCTTC.

This chain joins TRBV6-4 and TRBJ1-5, with 9 bases aligning to TRBD1. CDR1 MRHNA and CDR2 SNTAGT come from the germline V gene. J lost 7 bases, V lost 0 bases, and 7 bases had no gene match. The CDR3 runs 16 residues. CDR3 in amino acids: CASSDSRTGVEQPQHF. The CDR3 nucleotides are TGTGCCAGCAGTGACTCCAGGACAGGGGTCGAACAGCCCCAGCATTTT.

The chain combines TRBV5-5 with TRBJ2-7, with D perhaps matching TRBD2 (6 bases). Deletions cut 0 bases from V and 3 bases from J, with 16 bases between. This CDR3 is 16 amino acids long. Germline assignment: CDR1 SGHKS and CDR2 YYEKEE (reference sequence). The CDR3 bases are TGTGCCAGCAGCTTGGCCGGGGCGGGACGACACTACGAGCAGTACTTC. This gives the protein CASSLAGAGRHYEQYF. Full variable domain (rest looked up from reference TRBV5-5 and TRBJ2-7): DAGVTQSPTHLIKTRGQQVTLRCSPISGHKSVSWYQQVLGQGPQFIFQYYEKEERGRGNFPDRFSARQFPNYSSELNVNALLLGDSALYLCASSLAGAGRHYEQYFGPGTRLTVT.

The genes are TRBV6-5 and TRBJ1-3; no definite D call. Per the germline V gene, CDR1 is MNHEY and CDR2 is SVGAGI. This CDR3 spans 15 amino acids. Trimming removed 4 bases at V and 0 bases at J, with 10 bases between. CDR3: CASSWSQSSGNTIYF. In DNA form, the CDR3 reads TGTGCCAGCAGTTGGTCACAGTCCTCTGGAAACACCATATATTTT.

The rearrangement uses TRBV27 and TRBJ2-1; 12 bases are shared with TRBD2. CDR3 length: 16 residues. Germline trimming cut 5 bases from V and 9 bases from J; bases unmatched to any gene: 11. CDR1 is MNHEY, CDR2 SMNVEV, per germline (reference sequence). The CDR3 coding sequence is TGTGCCAGCAGTCCTACACTAGCGGGAGGACTGAGTGAGCAGTTCTTC. As protein: CASSPTLAGGLSEQFF.

The chain combines TRBV9 with TRBJ2-7, with D possibly TRBD2 on 6 matching bases. The CDR3 covers 14 residues. Trimming took off 0 bases at V and 6 bases at J, with 13 bases between the two ends. Per germline, CDR1 SGDLS and CDR2 YYNGEE. CDR3 amino acids: CASSVVSQGGEQYF. CDR3 nucleotides: TGTGCCAGCAGCGTAGTTTCCCAGGGAGGCGAGCAGTACTTC.

The chain has TRBV4-2 and TRBJ2-1; D may be TRBD1 (7 bases). The CDR3 is 15 residues long. The germline CDR1 and CDR2 sequences are LGHNA and YNFKEQ. Deletions cut 4 bases from V and 5 bases from J, with 15 bases between. CDR3 DNA sequence: TGTGCCAGCAGCCGGCAGGGGGGCGATAACAATGAGCAGTTCTTC. Amino acids: CASSRQGGDNNEQFF.

This sequence joins TRBV6-5 and TRBJ2-2; 7 bases match TRBD2. Germline assignment: CDR1 MNHEY and CDR2 SVGAGI. V was clipped by 7 bases and J by 5 bases; unmatched bases: 10. CDR3 length equals 15 residues. CDR3 protein: CASIARGGPTGELFF. In nucleotides, the CDR3 is TGTGCCAGCATAGCCCGGGGAGGGCCTACCGGGGAGCTGTTTTTT.

The chain couples TRBV2 to TRBJ1-3; tentatively, D is TRBD1 (6 bases). The CDR3 is 15 residues long. V shed 7 bases and J shed 0 bases, with 13 bases lying between them. Germline CDR1 reads SNHLY; CDR2 reads FYNNEI. CDR3 in DNA: TGTGCCAGCACTAGGGACACCTTCTCTGGAAACACCATATATTTT. Amino acids: CASTRDTFSGNTIYF.

This rearrangement joins TRBV2 to TRBJ2-5, with 10 bases that match TRBD2. V trimming: 3 bases; J trimming: 5 bases; junction bases outside the gene matches: 6. This CDR3 region has 15 residues. Germline assignment: CDR1 SNHLY and CDR2 FYNNEI. In nucleotides, the CDR3 is TGTGCCAGCAGTGACCCTAGCGGGAGAGTTGAGACCCAGTACTTC. Protein product: CASSDPSGRVETQYF.

In nucleotides, the CDR3 is TGTGCCAGCAGCCAAGATCCCAGCGGGAGGGCTTCAGATACGCAGTATTTT. It is translated as CASSQDPSGRASDTQYF. The rearrangement uses TRBV4-2 and TRBJ2-3, with 10 bases lining up with TRBD2. V lost 0 bases to trimming and J lost 4 bases; unmatched junction nucleotides: 7. Germline CDR1 and CDR2: LGHNA and YNFKEQ. The CDR3 extends over 17 amino acids.

The chain couples TRBV10-3 to TRBJ1-5; D is possibly TRBD1 (6 bases). Germline V lookup: CDR1 ENHRY, CDR2 SYGVKD. The CDR3 runs 14 residues. Trimming left V 6 bases short and J 2 bases short, with 11 bases between. The chain's CDR3 is CAIRPGHGNQPQHF. The CDR3 bases are TGTGCCATCAGGCCGGGACATGGCAATCAGCCCCAGCATTTT.

The J gene is TRBJ2-7, the V gene TRBV4-2, with a possible D match to TRBD2 (5 bases). In germline, CDR1 is LGHNA, CDR2 YNFKEQ. Trimming shortened V by 3 bases and J by 3 bases, and 12 bases separated the two germline ends. The CDR3 length is 14 residues. CDR3 bases: TGTGCCAGCAGCCAGGCGGACTCTATCTACGAGCAGTACTTC. Translated: CASSQADSIYEQYF.

The chain has TRBV28 and TRBJ2-3; D is undetermined. V was cut by 5 bases and J by 0 bases, with 9 bases left in between. This CDR3 is built from 14 residues. Germline lookup yields CDR1 MDHEN and CDR2 SYDVKM. CDR3 nucleotide sequence: TGTGCCAGCAGTCGTGCCGGGAGCACAGATACGCAGTATTTT. It yields the protein CASSRAGSTDTQYF.

This clone was found a few times. The chain carries TRBV2 and TRBJ1-1, with 7 bases identical to TRBD1. V gave up 8 bases and J gave up 1 base; unmatched junction bases: 7. This CDR3 region has 14 residues. Germline lookup yields CDR1 SNHLY and CDR2 FYNNEI. The CDR3 spells CASDPGTANTEAFF. CDR3 nucleotide sequence: TGTGCCAGCGACCCTGGGACAGCGAACACTGAAGCTTTCTTT.

This clone has just a few counts. The chain has TRBV25-1 and TRBJ1-1; D not resolved. CDR1 and CDR2 (germline): MGHDK, SYGVNS. V lost 3 bases to trimming and J lost 1 base, with 3 bases between them. This CDR3 has 12 amino acids. CDR3 region: CASSDWNTEAFF. CDR3 DNA: TGTGCCAGCAGTGACTGGAACACTGAAGCTTTCTTT.

The chain has TRBV6-5 and TRBJ2-7, with D possibly matching TRBD2 (5 bases). Germline V CDR1 and CDR2: MNHEY, SVGAGI. Between the trimmed V and J ends, which lost 8 bases and 7 bases, there was a span of 9 bases. This CDR3 spans 10 amino acids. CDR3 sequence (DNA): TGTGCCAGCCGGGGATTAGAGCAGTACTTC. The encoded protein is CASRGLEQYF.

The CDR3 nucleotides read TGTGCCAGCACAGACGGGGGGGAAGCTTTCTTT. Amino acid sequence: CASTDGGEAFF. This chain uses TRBV2 with TRBJ1-1; a possible D gene is TRBD1 (5 bases). V was cut by 7 bases and J by 8 bases, with 11 bases left in between. The CDR3 runs 11 residues. Germline V gives CDR1 SNHLY, CDR2 FYNNEI.

This chain links TRBV9 with TRBJ2-2, with 16 nucleotides matching TRBD2. The CDR3 runs to 18 residues. The V and J ends lost 0 bases and 4 bases, in that order; junction bases with no gene match: 3. CDR1 is SGDLS, CDR2 YYNGEE, per germline. The CDR3 is CASSVGGLAGGFTGELFF. The DNA for the CDR3 is TGTGCCAGCAGCGTAGGGGGACTAGCGGGAGGGTTCACCGGGGAGCTGTTTTTT.

The rearrangement links TRBV19 to TRBJ1-1, with D possibly being TRBD1 (5 bases). The germline V and J ends were trimmed by 3 bases and 2 bases, with 10 bases remaining between them. The CDR3 is made up of 14 amino acids. The germline V gene has CDR1 LNHDA and CDR2 SQIVND (reference sequence). CDR3: CASSIGGFNTEAFF. CDR3 DNA: TGTGCCAGTAGTATTGGGGGGTTTAACACTGAAGCTTTCTTT.

V gene TRBV30 combines with J gene TRBJ2-5; TRBD2 might be the D (5 bases). CDR3 length equals 13 residues. Between the trimmed V and J ends, which lost 7 bases and 2 bases, there was a span of 14 bases. CDR1 and CDR2 (germline): GTSNPN, SVGIG (reference sequence). CDR3 amino acids: CALYFLAQETQYF. In nucleotides, the CDR3 is TGTGCCTTATACTTTCTAGCTCAAGAGACCCAGTACTTC. The variable domain in full, completed from reference TRBV30 and TRBJ2-5, reads SQTIHQWPATLVQPVGSPLSLECTVEGTSNPNLYWYRQAAGRGLQLLFYSVGIGQISSEVPQNLSASRPQDRQFILSSKKLLLSDSGFYLCALYFLAQETQYFGPGTRLLVL.

CDR3 DNA: TGTGCCTGGAGCAAAATTACAGATACGCAGTATTTT. Residues: CAWSKITDTQYF. The chain carries TRBV30 and TRBJ2-3; D remains unclear. Trimming pared 3 bases from V and 3 bases from J, leaving 7 bases between. The CDR3 has 12 amino acids. Germline CDR1 is GTSNPN and CDR2 is SVGIG (reference sequence). The full variable domain, rest sourced from reference TRBV30 and TRBJ2-3, is SQTIHQWPATLVQPVGSPLSLECTVEGTSNPNLYWYRQAAGRGLQLLFYSVGIGQISSEVPQNLSASRPQDRQFILSSKKLLLSDSGFYLCAWSKITDTQYFGPGTRLTVL.